A single sample gave rise to the 32 T cell receptor beta chains below, sequenced in a study of T cell repertoires in ileal Crohn's disease. The assay was immunoSEQ multiplex PCR, and TCRdb's table has in-frame clones only and misses some. The sample yields 15,000 to 20,000 clones, under 80% seen once. Sequences were obtained from ileal tissue. Receptor source: an adult with Crohn's disease.

Here the CDR3 DNA reads TGTGCCAGCAGTCCAGGACAGAGAACAGATACGCAGTATTTT. Its protein is CASSPGQRTDTQYF. This sequence joins TRBV7-3 and TRBJ2-3; weak D call: TRBD1 (6 bases). The germline V gene has CDR1 SGHTA and CDR2 FQGTGA. The length of the CDR3 is 14 residues. The V end lost 6 bases, the J end lost 3 bases, and 13 bases lay between the germline ends.

This clone is labeled medium-sized (0.01 to 0.1%). The chain joins TRBV19 to TRBJ1-2; TRBD1 aligns across 9 bases. Per the germline V gene, CDR1 is LNHDA and CDR2 is SQIVND (reference sequence). CDR3 size: 12 residues. The V and J ends lost 10 bases and 3 bases, in that order; junction bases with no gene match: 3. The CDR3 loop is CATGTGHYGYTF. DNA for the CDR3: TGTGCCACGGGGACAGGGCACTATGGCTACACCTTC.

V is TRBV6-1 and J is TRBJ1-5; D is ambiguous. Germline CDR1 is MNHNS and CDR2 is SASEGT. The germline V and J ends were trimmed by 10 bases and 0 bases, with 16 bases remaining between them. The CDR3 length is 15 residues. The CDR3 protein is CAIESGLLSNQPQHF. The CDR3 DNA reads as TGTGCCATCGAATCCGGACTCCTTAGCAATCAGCCCCAGCATTTT.

Points on this clone: The junction does not match germline at one end; this may be a read error. The rearrangement links TRBV7-7 to TRBJ2-5; TRBD1 matches 8 bases. Germline values: CDR1 SSHAT, CDR2 FNYEAQ (reference sequence). This CDR3 comprises 13 residues. CDR3 coding DNA: TGTGCTAGCAGCTTGGACAGGGTGGAGACCCAGTACTTC. Encoded protein: CASSLDRVETQYF.

V and J are TRBV11-2 and TRBJ1-2, with 7 bases matching TRBD1. Unmatched junction bases numbered 7, after V lost 0 bases and J lost 6 bases. CDR1 SGHAT and CDR2 FQNNGV come from the germline V gene. The CDR3 extends over 15 amino acids. The CDR3 region is CASSLDGRGIDGYTF. CDR3 DNA: TGTGCCAGCAGCTTAGACGGCAGGGGGATTGATGGCTACACCTTC.

This clone was picked up a small number of times. The chain has TRBV2 and TRBJ2-1; tentatively, D is TRBD2 (5 bases). V lost 4 bases and J lost 1, with 11 bases in between. The length of the CDR3 is 15 residues. Germline-derived CDR1 and CDR2 are SNHLY and FYNNEI. CDR3 protein: CASSGGDVSYNEQFF. Written as DNA, the CDR3 is TGTGCCAGCAGTGGGGGAGATGTGTCCTACAATGAGCAGTTCTTC. The full variable domain, with the rest looked up from reference TRBV2 and TRBJ2-1, is EPEVTQTPSHQVTQMGQEVILRCVPISNHLYFYWYRQILGQKVEFLVSFYNNEISEKSEIFDDQFSVERPDGSNFTLKIRSTKLEDSAMYFCASSGGDVSYNEQFFGPGTRLTVL.

In this sample, this clone turned up a few times. This sequence joins TRBV4-2 and TRBJ2-3; TRBD2 aligns across 14 bases. The V gene's germline CDR1 is LGHNA and CDR2 YNFKEQ. Trimming took 5 bases from V and 2 from J; bases not matched to a gene: 3. The length of the CDR3 is 16 residues. In DNA form, the CDR3 reads TGTGCCAGCAGCTGGGGACTAGCGGGAGACACAGATACGCAGTATTTT. This sequence encodes CASSWGLAGDTDTQYF.

V usage is TRBV15 and J usage is TRBJ1-1, with a possible D match to TRBD1 (5 bases). The CDR3 consists of 18 residues. Germline values: CDR1 LNHNV, CDR2 YYDKDF (reference sequence). Between the trimmed V and J ends, which lost 5 bases and 3 bases, there was a span of 25 bases. The CDR3 nucleotides read TGTGCCACCAGCTTGACAGATCCGGGTCGGGCGTTACACACTGAAGCTTTCTTT. Translating gives CATSLTDPGRALHTEAFF.

This clone occurred a few times. The CDR3 loop reads CASSFSPTDGYTF. The CDR3 DNA sequence: TGTGCCAGCAGCTTTTCCCCAACAGATGGCTACACCTTC. The chain is built from TRBV7-9 and TRBJ1-2; D unresolved. The CDR3 has 13 residues. CDR1 and CDR2 (germline): SEHNR, FQNEAQ (reference sequence). V was clipped by 3 bases and J by 6 bases, with 11 bases between them.

V usage is TRBV5-1 and J usage is TRBJ2-5; TRBD2 is a possible D gene (6 bases). V gave up 7 bases and J gave up 4 bases, with 20 bases separating them. The length of the CDR3 is 15 residues. The germline V gene has CDR1 SGHRS and CDR2 YFSETQ. CDR3 in amino acids: CASSRAVGGTETQYF. DNA of the CDR3: TGCGCCAGCTCTCGGGCGGTTGGCGGGACAGAGACCCAGTACTTC.

This chain joins TRBV6-5 and TRBJ2-7; D ambiguous. V was shortened by 4 bases and J by 2 bases, with 12 bases between the two germline ends. This CDR3 spans 14 amino acids. The germline V gene has CDR1 MNHEY and CDR2 SVGAGI. In DNA, the CDR3 is TGTGCCAGCAGTTCTGGCGGTAGCCCCTACGAGCAGTACTTC. It translates to CASSSGGSPYEQYF.

The chain joins TRBV7-3 to TRBJ2-5; a possible D gene is TRBD2 (6 bases). The germline gives CDR1 SGHTA, CDR2 FQGTGA. The V end was cut by 6 bases, the J end by 5 bases, with 13 bases between. The CDR3 runs to 13 residues. The CDR3 nucleotides read TGTGCCAGCAGTATAGTCCGGGGGGAGACCCAGTACTTC. Translating it yields CASSIVRGETQYF.

The sample holds one count of this clone. This sequence joins TRBV9 and TRBJ2-2; 9 bases match TRBD2. Germline V gene data show CDR1 as SGDLS and CDR2 as YYNGEE. The trim removed 6 bases at V and 1 base at J, leaving 10 bases unmatched. The CDR3 spans 17 residues. CDR3 coding DNA: TGTGCCAGCACCCATCAGGGGACTAGCATGAACACCGGGGAGCTGTTTTTT. Protein sequence: CASTHQGTSMNTGELFF. Filled out from reference TRBV9 and TRBJ2-2, the complete variable domain reads DSGVTQTPKHLITATGQRVTLRCSPRSGDLSVYWYQQSLDQGLQFLIQYYNGEERAKGNILERFSAQQFPDLHSELNLSSLELGDSALYFCASTHQGTSMNTGELFFGEGSRLTVL.

To note about this clone: Relative to the germline gene, one junction end is altered; a read error may explain this. The rearrangement joins TRBV6-1 to TRBJ1-5; 9 nucleotides align to TRBD1. The CDR3 spans 14 residues. The germline CDR1 and CDR2 sequences are MNHNS and SASEGT. CDR3 bases: TGTGCCAGCAGTCCCACAGGGGGCAATCGGCCCCAGCATTTT. Protein product: CASSPTGGNRPQHF.

The chain is built from TRBV9 and TRBJ2-7; 9 nucleotides line up with TRBD1. The CDR3 contains 15 residues. The V gene's germline CDR1 is SGDLS and CDR2 YYNGEE. The junction had 9 bases not matched to a gene; V was cut back by 3 bases and J by 5 bases. Written as DNA, the CDR3 is TGTGCCAGCAGCGGGGGGACAGGGCCATTGAACGAGCAGTACTTC. This gives the protein CASSGGTGPLNEQYF.

This chain links TRBV6-1 with TRBJ2-5; 12 bases line up with TRBD2. Germline CDR1 is MNHNS and CDR2 is SASEGT. CDR3 size: 16 residues. The ends lost 6 bases at V and 3 bases at J; junction bases unmatched: 8. Here the CDR3 reads CASREWRTSGKETQYF. As DNA, the CDR3 is TGTGCCAGCAGGGAATGGCGGACTAGCGGGAAAGAGACCCAGTACTTC.

This chain joins TRBV5-1 and TRBJ1-1; TRBD1 might be the D (5 bases). The CDR3 sequence is 15 residues long. From germline, CDR1 is SGHRS and CDR2 YFSETQ. Trimming pared 6 bases from V and 1 base from J, leaving 16 bases between. DNA for the CDR3: TGCGCCAGCACGGGGGGGAATTCTGGGAACACTGAAGCTTTCTTT. Residues: CASTGGNSGNTEAFF.

The genes are TRBV9 and TRBJ2-7; tentatively, D is TRBD1 (5 bases). V lost 6 bases and J 4 bases, leaving 14 bases between the germline ends. This CDR3 has 13 amino acids. CDR1 is SGDLS, CDR2 YYNGEE, per germline. CDR3 DNA sequence: TGTGCCAGCAAAAAAGGGCACAGGTACGAGCAGTACTTC. It specifies CASKKGHRYEQYF.

The genes are TRBV6-7 and TRBJ2-6, with D perhaps matching TRBD1 (6 bases). Being an ORF, TRBV6-7 has a function that is uncertain. The CDR3 sequence is 14 residues long. The V gene lost 4 bases and the J gene lost 5 bases, with 9 bases spanning the gap. CDR3 loop: CASSSTGWANVLTF. CDR3 nucleotide sequence: TGTGCCAGCAGTTCGACAGGCTGGGCCAACGTCCTGACTTTC.

This rearrangement joins TRBV2 to TRBJ1-4, with D perhaps TRBD1 (5 bases). Trimming left V 6 bases short and J 7 bases short, with 12 bases between. The CDR3 totals 13 residues. Germline lookup yields CDR1 SNHLY and CDR2 FYNNEI. The CDR3 DNA follows: TGTGCCAGCAGACAGGTTCCGGCTGAAAAACTGTTTTTT. Protein product: CASRQVPAEKLFF.

In this sample, this clone turned up a few times. This chain links TRBV4-2 with TRBJ2-7; D gene uncertain. CDR1 and CDR2 (germline): LGHNA, YNFKEQ. Deletions cut 2 bases from V and 1 base from J, with 9 bases between. This CDR3 is 14 amino acids long. DNA for the CDR3: TGTGCCAGCAGCCAAATGGGCTATTCCTACGAGCAGTACTTC. It codes for CASSQMGYSYEQYF.

The DNA for the CDR3 is TGTGCCAGCAATGCTCTGACGGGGAGCCGGCACAATGAGCAGTTCTTC. Translated, it gives CASNALTGSRHNEQFF. The genes are TRBV28 and TRBJ2-1; D might be TRBD2 (5 bases). The ends were cut back, 7 bases at V and 5 bases at J, with 21 bases in the middle. Germline CDR1 and CDR2: MDHEN and SYDVKM. The CDR3 spans 16 residues.

The V gene is TRBV6-1, the J gene TRBJ2-1, with a weak D call TRBD1 (6 bases). The CDR3 has 18 residues. V lost 1 base and J 7 bases, leaving 23 bases between the germline ends. Germline-derived CDR1 and CDR2 are MNHNS and SASEGT. The CDR3 here is CASSEVPLWATGPNEQFF. DNA for the CDR3: TGTGCCAGCAGTGAAGTTCCGCTATGGGCTACAGGGCCAAATGAGCAGTTCTTC.

This clone was counted between two and nine times. The chain is built from TRBV5-4 and TRBJ2-7; D is ambiguous. Looked up from germline, CDR1 is SGHNT and CDR2 is YYREEE (reference sequence). The ends were cut back, 2 bases at V and 2 bases at J, with 8 bases in the middle. The CDR3 is made up of 13 amino acids. The CDR3 protein is CASSLKTTYEQYF. Here the CDR3 DNA reads TGTGCCAGCAGCTTAAAAACTACCTACGAGCAGTACTTC.

The chain employs TRBV6-1 and TRBJ1-2; tentative D call: TRBD1 (5 bases). The germline V gene has CDR1 MNHNS and CDR2 SASEGT. The CDR3 covers 12 residues. V lost 8 bases and J lost 4, with 11 bases in between. The CDR3 reads CASGASSYGYTF. The CDR3 DNA follows: TGTGCCAGCGGGGCCTCCAGCTATGGCTACACCTTC.

This clone was seen a handful of times. The genes are TRBV5-6 and TRBJ1-2; no clear D. Germline lookup yields CDR1 SGHDT and CDR2 YYEEEE. CDR3 length equals 16 residues. V gave up 0 bases and J gave up 8 bases, with 20 bases separating them. DNA of the CDR3: TGTGCCAGCAGCTTGGGTGAAGGCGTCGGCCTGGAGGGCTACACCTTC. Residues: CASSLGEGVGLEGYTF.

This clone was counted between two and nine times. The J gene is TRBJ2-7, the V gene TRBV19, with D perhaps TRBD1 (6 bases). The V gene's germline CDR1 is LNHDA and CDR2 SQIVND (reference sequence). The CDR3 spans 14 residues. Trimming shortened V by 5 bases and J by 5 bases, and 16 bases separated the two germline ends. The CDR3 nucleotides are TGTGCCAGTAGTCAGCCGGGACAAAGGAACGAGCAGTACTTC. This translates into CASSQPGQRNEQYF.

This clone has just one count. The rearrangement joins TRBV6-6 to TRBJ1-1, with TRBD1 matching over 12 bases. Germline V gives CDR1 MNHNY, CDR2 SVGAGI (reference sequence). Germline trimming cut 6 bases from V and 1 base from J; bases unmatched to any gene: 6. The CDR3 consists of 16 residues. The CDR3 nucleotides are TGTGCCAGCAGCTGGGACAGGGGGCGCCGGAACACTGAAGCTTTCTTT. This sequence encodes CASSWDRGRRNTEAFF.

The V and J genes are TRBV6-1 and TRBJ1-1; D remains unclear. Germline values: CDR1 MNHNS, CDR2 SASEGT. The CDR3 contains 13 residues. The V end was cut by 7 bases, the J end by 1 base, with 10 bases between. As DNA, the CDR3 is TGTGCCAGCACCCAGACAAGGAACACTGAAGCTTTCTTT. This translates into CASTQTRNTEAFF.

This clone was seen a handful of times. V and J are TRBV5-1 and TRBJ1-4; TRBD1 agrees at 11 bases. This CDR3 region has 16 residues. V was clipped by 3 bases and J by 11 bases; unmatched bases: 12. Germline V gene sequence: CDR1 SGHRS, CDR2 YFSETQ. The CDR3 region has the DNA TGCGCCAGCAGCTCATATTCCGGACAGGGGGCGAAGAAACTGTTTTTT. Encoded protein: CASSSYSGQGAKKLFF.

The chain links TRBV28 to TRBJ1-6; 7 bases are shared with TRBD1. Germline V gene lookup returns CDR1 MDHEN and CDR2 SYDVKM. This CDR3 is built from 17 residues. V lost 3 bases to trimming and J lost 7 bases; unmatched junction nucleotides: 12. This chain's CDR3 is CASSFRVDRRSNSPLHF. In DNA form, the CDR3 reads TGTGCCAGCAGTTTTAGGGTGGACAGGCGGTCAAATTCACCCCTCCACTTT.

This clone was seen once. V and J are TRBV29-1 and TRBJ2-3; 9 nucleotides agree with TRBD1. CDR3 length: 13 amino acids. The ends lost 5 bases at V and 1 base at J; junction bases unmatched: 1. Germline V CDR1 and CDR2: SQVTM, ANQGSEA. This CDR3 is CSVWTGGTDTQYF. In DNA form, the CDR3 reads TGCAGCGTTTGGACAGGGGGCACAGATACGCAGTATTTT.